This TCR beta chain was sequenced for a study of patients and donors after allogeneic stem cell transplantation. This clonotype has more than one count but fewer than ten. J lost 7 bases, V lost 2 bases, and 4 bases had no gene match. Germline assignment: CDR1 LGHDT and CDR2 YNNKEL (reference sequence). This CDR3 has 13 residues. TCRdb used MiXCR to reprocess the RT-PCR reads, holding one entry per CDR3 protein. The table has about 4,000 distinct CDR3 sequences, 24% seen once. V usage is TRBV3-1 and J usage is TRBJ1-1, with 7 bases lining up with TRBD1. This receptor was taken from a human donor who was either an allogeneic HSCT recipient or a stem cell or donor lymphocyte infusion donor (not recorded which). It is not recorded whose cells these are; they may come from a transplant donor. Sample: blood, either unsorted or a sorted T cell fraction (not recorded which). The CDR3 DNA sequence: TGTGCCAGCAGCCAACTTACAGGGGTTGAAGCTTTCTTT. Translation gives CASSQLTGVEAFF.